One and the same sample provided the 26 T cell receptor beta chains below, sequenced in a study of T cell responses to AZD1222 COVID-19 vaccine. Profiling relied on immunoSEQ multiplex PCR, and the TCRdb table lists in-frame clones only, not all of them. The repertoire includes over 100,000 clones, 87% of them detected once, and over 4% sits in the top ten. Sequencing was performed on peripheral blood, taken on day 0 of AZD1222 vaccination. Every receptor here comes from an adult in good health.

V is TRBV10-3 and J is TRBJ1-5; no definite D call. The CDR3 totals 13 residues. CDR1 ENHRY and CDR2 SYGVKD come from the germline V gene. Trimming took 4 bases from V and 3 from J, leaving 7 bases between them. CDR3 nucleotide sequence: TGTGCCATCAGTGGTCAATACAATCAGCCCCAGCATTTT. This codes for CAISGQYNQPQHF.

This chain links TRBV25-1 with TRBJ1-1; D possibly corresponds to TRBD1 (5 bases). V was cut by 3 bases and J by 8 bases, with 13 bases left in between. Germline V gene data show CDR1 as MGHDK and CDR2 as SYGVNS. CDR3 length: 13 residues. The CDR3 DNA is TGTGCCAGCAGTGACCTAGACAGATCCGAAGCTTTCTTT. Translating gives CASSDLDRSEAFF. Combining the CDR3 with reference TRBV25-1 and TRBJ1-1 gives the whole variable domain EADIYQTPRYLVIGTGKKITLECSQTMGHDKMYWYQQDPGMELHLIHYSYGVNSTEKGDLSSESTVSRIRTEHFPLTLESARPSHTSQYLCASSDLDRSEAFFGQGTRLTVV.

The genes are TRBV5-1 and TRBJ1-2; D not certain. This CDR3 region has 13 residues. The germline V gene has CDR1 SGHRS and CDR2 YFSETQ. Trimming cost V 4 bases and J 2 bases, with 9 bases left between them. This CDR3 is CASSHGNNYGYTF. The CDR3 DNA reads TGCGCCAGCAGCCACGGGAACAACTATGGCTACACCTTC.

The CDR3 loop is CASSLLAGGPEEQYF. CDR3 bases: TGTGCCAGCAGCCTACTAGCGGGAGGGCCGGAAGAGCAGTACTTC. This chain connects TRBV5-4 to TRBJ2-7, with 13 bases aligning to TRBD2. CDR1 SGHNT and CDR2 YYREEE come from the germline V gene (reference sequence). The CDR3 runs 15 residues. After removal of 4 bases from V and 7 bases from J, the junction contained 8 bases not matched to a gene. The full variable domain, rest sourced from reference TRBV5-4 and TRBJ2-7, is ETGVTQSPTHLIKTRGQQVTLRCSSQSGHNTVSWYQQALGQGPQFIFQYYREEENGRGNFPPRFSGLQFPNYSSELNVNALELDDSALYLCASSLLAGGPEEQYFGPGTRLTVT.

A few counts support this clone. The chain joins TRBV3-1 (or the pseudogene TRBV3-2) to TRBJ1-1, with TRBD1 matching 7 bases. The CDR3 consists of 13 residues. Germline CDR1 LGHDT, CDR2 YNNKEL (reference sequence). The V and J ends lost 6 bases and 1 base, in that order; junction bases with no gene match: 2. Here the CDR3 DNA reads TGTGCCAGCAGACAGGGGCGGAACACTGAAGCTTTCTTT. Its protein is CASRQGRNTEAFF.

CDR3 protein: CASRTTGGSYEQYF. The CDR3 nucleotides read TGTGCCAGCAGAACGACAGGGGGCTCCTACGAGCAGTACTTC. The rearrangement links TRBV2 to TRBJ2-7, with 9 bases that match TRBD1. The germline V gene encodes CDR1 SNHLY and CDR2 FYNNEI. The CDR3 has 14 amino acids. V lost 6 bases and J lost 0; bases outside the gene matches: 3.

The V and J genes are TRBV5-1 and TRBJ1-2, with a weak D call TRBD1 (6 bases). V lost 4 bases to trimming and J lost 5 bases, with 12 bases between them. The length of the CDR3 is 13 residues. Germline V gene data show CDR1 as SGHRS and CDR2 as YFSETQ. The CDR3 sequence: CASSQQGTYGYTF. The CDR3 DNA reads TGCGCCAGCAGCCAACAGGGAACTTATGGCTACACCTTC. Using reference TRBV5-1 and TRBJ1-2 for the parts outside the CDR3, the full variable domain is KAGVTQTPRYLIKTRGQQVTLSCSPISGHRSVSWYQQTPGQGLQFLFEYFSETQRNKGNFPGRFSGRQFSNSRSEMNVSTLELGDSALYLCASSQQGTYGYTFGSGTRLTVV.

The CDR3 DNA sequence: TGTGCCAGCAGTTTGGGACAGATGTTACAAGCGAACACTGAAGCTTTCTTT. Protein sequence: CASSLGQMLQANTEAFF. V is TRBV28 and J is TRBJ1-1; 7 nucleotides match TRBD1. After removal of 3 bases from V and 1 base from J, the junction contained 11 bases not matched to a gene. Germline CDR1 MDHEN, CDR2 SYDVKM. The CDR3 has 17 residues.

The chain is built from TRBV5-5 and TRBJ1-6, with D unclear. Germline lookup yields CDR1 SGHKS and CDR2 YYEKEE (reference sequence). This CDR3 region has 15 residues. V lost 0 bases to trimming and J lost 7 bases, with 11 bases between them. The CDR3 sequence is CASSLEFLGNSPLHF. The CDR3 DNA sequence: TGTGCCAGCAGCTTGGAATTTTTGGGGAATTCACCCCTCCACTTT.

The rearrangement links TRBV2 to TRBJ2-3; no clear D. Trimming pared 7 bases from V and 0 bases from J, leaving 8 bases between. Germline V lookup: CDR1 SNHLY, CDR2 FYNNEI. The CDR3 length is 13 residues. CDR3 protein: CASNTPSTDTQYF. The CDR3 region has the DNA TGTGCCAGCAATACCCCGAGCACAGATACGCAGTATTTT.

The V call is TRBV7-9, the J call TRBJ1-1; 10 positions match TRBD1. Trimming took 5 bases from V and 4 from J; bases not matched to a gene: 4. The CDR3 spans 14 residues. Per the germline V gene, CDR1 is SEHNR and CDR2 is FQNEAQ (reference sequence). The CDR3 DNA reads as TGTGCCAGCAGCGCAAGACAGGGGGCCACTGAAGCTTTCTTT. Residues: CASSARQGATEAFF.

This chain joins TRBV29-1 and TRBJ1-5; D perhaps matches TRBD1 (6 bases). Germline assignment: CDR1 SQVTM and CDR2 ANQGSEA. The CDR3 totals 13 residues. V was trimmed by 6 bases and J by 2 bases, leaving 11 bases between them. CDR3 in DNA: TGCAGCGTCCAACAGGGAGGCAATCAGCCCCAGCATTTT. Amino acid sequence: CSVQQGGNQPQHF.

The chain carries TRBV4-3 and TRBJ1-5; no clear D gene. The germline gives CDR1 LGHNA, CDR2 YSLEER. The length of the CDR3 is 13 residues. The germline V and J ends were trimmed by 0 bases and 6 bases, with 6 bases remaining between them. Written as DNA, the CDR3 is TGCGCCAGCAGCCAAGAGGGAGGTCAGCCCCAGCATTTT. Its translation: CASSQEGGQPQHF.

V and J are TRBV29-1 and TRBJ2-5, with 9 bases aligning to TRBD2. The CDR3 runs to 14 residues. Germline assignment: CDR1 SQVTM and CDR2 ANQGSEA. J lost 5 bases, V lost 4 bases, and 8 bases had no gene match. CDR3 sequence reads: CSVGGSGSGETQYF. In DNA form, the CDR3 reads TGCAGCGTTGGAGGTAGCGGGAGCGGTGAGACCCAGTACTTC.

The V gene is TRBV4-3, the J gene TRBJ1-4; D remains ambiguous. CDR1 is LGHNA, CDR2 YSLEER, per germline. There are 18 residues in the CDR3. V lost 1 base, J lost 6 bases, and 21 bases lay in between. Here the CDR3 reads CASSQGLSVTENHEKLFF. CDR3 coding DNA: TGCGCCAGCAGCCAAGGGTTGTCCGTAACAGAAAACCATGAAAAACTGTTTTTT.

V is TRBV6-5 and J is TRBJ2-5; 11 positions agree with TRBD2. The CDR3 runs to 14 residues. Per the germline V gene, CDR1 is MNHEY and CDR2 is SVGAGI. After removal of 6 bases from V and 3 bases from J, the junction contained 3 bases not matched to a gene. CDR3 loop: CASSEGLAEETQYF. For the CDR3, the DNA is TGTGCCAGCAGCGAGGGACTAGCGGAAGAGACCCAGTACTTC.

The chain recombines TRBV30 with TRBJ1-1; TRBD1 might be the D (6 bases). This CDR3 is 11 amino acids long. V lost 6 bases and J 4 bases, leaving 9 bases between the germline ends. Germline values: CDR1 GTSNPN, CDR2 SVGIG (reference sequence). As DNA, the CDR3 is TGTGCCTGCCACAGGGTCACTGAAGCTTTCTTT. It encodes CACHRVTEAFF.

The CDR3 DNA sequence: TGTGCCAGCAGCCTCCTAGGGCGGGACTATGGCTACACCTTC. It encodes CASSLLGRDYGYTF. The chain links TRBV5-6 to TRBJ1-2; no definite D call. CDR1 is SGHDT and CDR2 is YYEEEE in the germline V gene. The CDR3 is made up of 14 amino acids. Trimming pared 4 bases from V and 3 bases from J, leaving 13 bases between.

This clone turned up a few times. The chain couples TRBV5-1 to TRBJ1-4, with 10 positions matching TRBD1. This CDR3 has 17 residues. Per germline, CDR1 SGHRS and CDR2 YFSETQ. The J segment lost 6 bases and the V segment lost 0 bases, leaving 8 bases of the junction unmatched. This CDR3 is CASSLGQGAIGDEKLFF. The CDR3 nucleotides read TGCGCCAGCAGCTTGGGACAGGGGGCGATAGGGGATGAAAAACTGTTTTTT.

This sequence joins TRBV10-2 and TRBJ2-3, with D hard to call. Looked up from germline, CDR1 is WSHSY and CDR2 is SAAADI. The CDR3 consists of 14 residues. V was cut by 3 bases and J by 1 base, with 8 bases left in between. In nucleotides, the CDR3 is TGCGCCAGCAGTGAAATGTCCCGCACAGATACGCAGTATTTT. Translation gives CASSEMSRTDTQYF.

The CDR3 reads CASSLGGLSYNEQFF. CDR3 nucleotide sequence: TGCGCCAGCTCTTTAGGGGGTCTCTCCTACAATGAGCAGTTCTTC. V and J are TRBV5-1 and TRBJ2-1, with D perhaps matching TRBD1 (6 bases). The germline V gene has CDR1 SGHRS and CDR2 YFSETQ. This CDR3 contains 15 residues. The V end lost 7 bases, the J end lost 0 bases, and 14 bases lay between the germline ends.

The genes are TRBV7-2 and TRBJ2-1; 9 positions agree with TRBD1. There are 15 residues in the CDR3. Germline V lookup: CDR1 SGHTA, CDR2 FQGNSA. V lost 8 bases and J lost 1; bases outside the gene matches: 6. The CDR3 nucleotides read TGTGCCAGCGGGCAGGGACAGGGTTCCTACAATGAGCAGTTCTTC. This gives the protein CASGQGQGSYNEQFF. Filled out from reference TRBV7-2 and TRBJ2-1, the complete variable domain reads GAGVSQSPSNKVTEKGKDVELRCDPISGHTALYWYRQSLGQGLEFLIYFQGNSAPDKSGLPSDRFSAERTGGSVSTLTIQRTQQEDSAVYLCASGQGQGSYNEQFFGPGTRLTVL.

The chain joins TRBV29-1 to TRBJ1-1, with a tentative D call TRBD1 (5 bases). Germline CDR1 is SQVTM and CDR2 is ANQGSEA. This CDR3 is built from 13 residues. V was cut by 7 bases and J by 3 bases, with 15 bases left in between. CDR3 in DNA: TGCAGCGCCAGGCGGACATCCTACACTGAAGCTTTCTTT. This gives the protein CSARRTSYTEAFF.

This chain joins TRBV7-6 and TRBJ2-3; 11 bases align to TRBD2. The V gene end was trimmed by 4 bases and the J gene end by 5 bases; junction bases not matched to a gene: 8. CDR1 SGHVS and CDR2 FNYEAQ come from the germline V gene. CDR3 length: 16 amino acids. As DNA, the CDR3 is TGTGCCAGCAGCTCCCAACTAGCGGGAGATAAAGATACGCAGTATTTT. Translated: CASSSQLAGDKDTQYF.

The CDR3 DNA reads TGTGCCAGCAGTGACCGACTAGCGGGGTCCAAGACCCAGTACTTC. It encodes CASSDRLAGSKTQYF. The chain recombines TRBV2 with TRBJ2-5, with TRBD2 matching over 11 bases. CDR3 length equals 15 residues. Germline V gene data show CDR1 as SNHLY and CDR2 as FYNNEI. Trimming at V came to 3 bases and at J to 6 bases, leaving 6 bases not matched to a gene.

The chain employs TRBV5-8 and TRBJ2-6, with a tentative D call TRBD2 (5 bases). The germline V gene encodes CDR1 SGHTS and CDR2 YDEGEE. Trimming pared 1 base from V and 4 bases from J, leaving 12 bases between. This CDR3 contains 16 residues. The CDR3 sequence: CASSLSRGIGANVLTF. In DNA form, the CDR3 reads TGTGCCAGCAGCTTGAGTCGGGGAATAGGGGCCAACGTCCTGACTTTC.